A single T cell receptor (beta chain) is shown here with its context. This specimen comes from a study of T cell responses to AZD1222 COVID-19 vaccine. Per the germline V gene, CDR1 is MNHNS and CDR2 is SASEGT. V lost 0 bases to trimming and J lost 2 bases, with 11 bases between them. The CDR3 runs to 16 residues. Sequenced by immunoSEQ multiplex PCR; TCRdb stores in-frame clones only, minus some. The sample has 100,000 to 120,000 clones, around nine tenths seen once. The genes are TRBV6-1 and TRBJ1-5; tentatively, D is TRBD1 (5 bases). Sequenced material: peripheral blood, taken 28 days after the second AZD1222 dose. The sequence came from an adult who received the AZD1222 COVID-19 vaccine. CDR3: CASSEAPRDGNQPQHF. As DNA, the CDR3 is TGTGCCAGCAGTGAAGCCCCCCGGGACGGCAATCAGCCCCAGCATTTT.